This T cell receptor (beta chain) was recorded in a study of shared clonotypes between healthy human individuals. Study observations and caveats: It was only blood that was sampled, and tissue repertoires likely differ.

Several immunoSEQ plates held equal portions of the genomic DNA taken from each subset. The method was immunoSEQ multiplex PCR; TCRdb's version includes in-frame clones alone and lacks a portion of them. The repertoire includes about 560,000 clones, just over 75% of them detected once, and about 12% sits in the top ten. With respect to this clone: Its antigen remains unidentified.

This CDR3 contains 15 residues. The germline V gene encodes CDR1 LGHNA and CDR2 YSLEER. V gave up 0 bases and J gave up 6 bases; unmatched junction bases: 5. Unsorted samples, those not sorted, used approximately 100 million PBMCs for genomic DNA. Sequenced: PBMCs. This chain links TRBV4-3 with TRBJ2-1; 7 positions match TRBD2. The receptor's source is a woman in her forties in good health. Some clones in this sample may be carry-over from other donors' samples. CDR3 loop: CASSQEGVAGNEQFF. In DNA form, the CDR3 reads TGCGCCAGCAGCCAAGAGGGAGTAGCGGGCAATGAGCAGTTCTTC.